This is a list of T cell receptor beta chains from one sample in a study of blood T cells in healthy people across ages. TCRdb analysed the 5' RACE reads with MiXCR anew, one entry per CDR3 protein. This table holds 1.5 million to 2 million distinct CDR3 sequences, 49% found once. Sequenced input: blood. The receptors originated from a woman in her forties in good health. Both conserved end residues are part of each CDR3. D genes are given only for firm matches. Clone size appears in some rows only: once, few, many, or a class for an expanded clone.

DNA: TGTGCCAGTAGCGGGGGTCCCATGTTCGAGCAGTACTTC; CDR3: CASSGGPMFEQYF; V: TRBV19; size: .; D: .; J: TRBJ2-7
DNA: TGTGCCAGCAGCTTAGCACAGGGTTCAAGGTACAATGAGCAGTTCTTC; CDR3: CASSLAQGSRYNEQFF; V: TRBV7-2; size: few; D: .; J: TRBJ2-1
DNA: TGTGCCAGCAGTGTGGGACAGCTTAACTACGAGCAGTACTTC; CDR3: CASSVGQLNYEQYF; V: TRBV2; size: .; D: TRBD1; J: TRBJ2-7
DNA: TGTGCCAGCAGCTCGCCGGAGTCCGAGTTTAACTACAATGAGCAGTTCTTC; CDR3: CASSSPESEFNYNEQFF; V: TRBV5-5; size: few; D: .; J: TRBJ2-1
DNA: TGTGCCAGCACCATCTCAGAGGAGCTGTTTTTT; CDR3: CASTISEELFF; V: TRBV28; size: .; D: .; J: TRBJ2-2
DNA: TGCAGTGCTAGTCCCGGGGTTGGCTCTTATAATTCACCCCTCCACTTT; CDR3: CSASPGVGSYNSPLHF; V: TRBV20-1; size: .; D: .; J: TRBJ1-6
DNA: TGTGCCAGCAGTCTGGCCTTTAGCTCCTACAATGAGCAGTTCTTC; CDR3: CASSLAFSSYNEQFF; V: TRBV7-6; size: few; D: .; J: TRBJ2-1
DNA: TGCAGCGTTGCCCCGGAAGATACGCAGTATTTT; CDR3: CSVAPEDTQYF; V: TRBV29-1; size: few; D: .; J: TRBJ2-3
DNA: TGTGCCAGCAGCCCCAGGGGACGGGACGGTGACTCCTACGAGCAGTACTTC; CDR3: CASSPRGRDGDSYEQYF; V: TRBV4-2; size: .; D: .; J: TRBJ2-7
DNA: TGCAGTGCTAGAGATCGCCTAGCGGGATCCTACAATGAGCAGTTCTTC; CDR3: CSARDRLAGSYNEQFF; V: TRBV20-1; size: few; D: TRBD2; J: TRBJ2-1
DNA: TGTGCCAGCAGTTTAGCCGCGGACTTCAAAAACATTCAGTACTTC; CDR3: CASSLAADFKNIQYF; V: TRBV12-3/TRBV12-4; size: .; D: .; J: TRBJ2-4
DNA: TGTGCCAGCAGTGAGACAGGGGACGTTATTGATACGCAGTATTTT; CDR3: CASSETGDVIDTQYF; V: TRBV25-1; size: .; D: TRBD1; J: TRBJ2-3
DNA: TGTGCCAGCAGCCCAGGAGAGGGGGCTCCTAACTATGGCTACACCTTC; CDR3: CASSPGEGAPNYGYTF; V: TRBV7-2; size: .; D: TRBD1; J: TRBJ1-2
DNA: TGTGCCAGCAGTTTATACCAGGGCGTGACAAATCAGCCCCAGCATTTT; CDR3: CASSLYQGVTNQPQHF; V: TRBV28; size: .; D: .; J: TRBJ1-5
DNA: TGTGCCAGCAGCCAAGATCCTCAACTAGCGGGGACACTAGGGGTGACAGATACGCAGTATTTT; CDR3: CASSQDPQLAGTLGVTDTQYF; V: TRBV4-2; size: few; D: TRBD2; J: TRBJ2-3
DNA: TGTGCCAGCAGCCCAGGGCGGGGGTATGAGCAGTTCTTC; CDR3: CASSPGRGYEQFF; V: TRBV7-2; size: .; D: TRBD2; J: TRBJ2-1
DNA: TGTGCCAGCACCGACCCGGGAATCACAGATACGCAGTATTTT; CDR3: CASTDPGITDTQYF; V: TRBV11-1; size: .; D: .; J: TRBJ2-3
DNA: TGTGCCAGCAGCGAGGAGGGGCAGGCACTAGCCAAAAACATTCAGTACTTC; CDR3: CASSEEGQALAKNIQYF; V: TRBV6-1; size: few; D: .; J: TRBJ2-4
DNA: TGTGCCAGCTCAGACGACATTTTCTTGGGCATGGCTTTCTTT; CDR3: CASSDDIFLGMAFF; V: TRBV18; size: .; D: .; J: TRBJ1-1
DNA: TGTGCCAGCAGCTTGCCGGGAAAAGGGGAGACTGAAGCTTTCTTT; CDR3: CASSLPGKGETEAFF; V: TRBV7-2; size: once; D: .; J: TRBJ1-1
DNA: TGTGCCAGCAGTTCCCGTGGGGCCACGAGGGATACGCAGTATTTT; CDR3: CASSSRGATRDTQYF; V: TRBV28; size: many; D: .; J: TRBJ2-3
DNA: TGTGCCAGCAGCTTAGGCCCGAGGACGGGTGAGACCCAGTACTTC; CDR3: CASSLGPRTGETQYF; V: TRBV7-2; size: .; D: .; J: TRBJ2-5
DNA: TGCGCCAGCAGCCAGAGACAGAGAGCGGGGGTCCCTTCCTACGAGCAGTACTTC; CDR3: CASSQRQRAGVPSYEQYF; V: TRBV4-1; size: .; D: TRBD2; J: TRBJ2-7
DNA: TGTGCCAGCAGCTTAGAGAGACACCACATGAACACTGAAGCTTTCTTT; CDR3: CASSLERHHMNTEAFF; V: TRBV11-2; size: .; D: .; J: TRBJ1-1
DNA: TGCAGTGCGTGGCAGCCTAACACAGATACGCAGTATTTT; CDR3: CSAWQPNTDTQYF; V: TRBV20-1; size: .; D: .; J: TRBJ2-3
DNA: TGTGCCACCAGCAGATCCGGGACGGGTAATTCACCCCTCCACTTT; CDR3: CATSRSGTGNSPLHF; V: TRBV15; size: .; D: .; J: TRBJ1-6
DNA: TGTGCCAGCAGCCTGCCCAGGGTGGAATACAATGAGCAGTTCTTC; CDR3: CASSLPRVEYNEQFF; V: TRBV3-1; size: .; D: .; J: TRBJ2-1
DNA: TGCAGTGCTGTCAGGGGCTACGAGCAGTACTTC; CDR3: CSAVRGYEQYF; V: TRBV20-1; size: .; D: .; J: TRBJ2-7
DNA: TGTGCCAGCAGTGAAGGGGGGCTAGACTATGGCTACACCTTC; CDR3: CASSEGGLDYGYTF; V: TRBV25-1; size: .; D: .; J: TRBJ1-2
DNA: TGCAGTGCTAGACGTAGCGGGGGGCTATCCTACGAGCAGTACTTC; CDR3: CSARRSGGLSYEQYF; V: TRBV20-1; size: .; D: TRBD2; J: TRBJ2-7
DNA: TGCAGTGCCAGGATAGGTAGCGGGGGGGAGACCCAGTACTTC; CDR3: CSARIGSGGETQYF; V: TRBV20-1; size: few; D: TRBD2; J: TRBJ2-5
DNA: TGTGCCAGCAGCTCGGTTGGGAGGGGAGGTAATTCACCCCTCCACTTT; CDR3: CASSSVGRGGNSPLHF; V: TRBV7-2; size: .; D: .; J: TRBJ1-6
DNA: TGTGCCAGCAGCCATGGGGTCCATGAGCAGTTCTTC; CDR3: CASSHGVHEQFF; V: TRBV16; size: .; D: .; J: TRBJ2-1
DNA: TGTGCCAGCAGCTTAATGGGAATTGTGACACACTCGGAACAAGAGACCCAGTACTTC; CDR3: CASSLMGIVTHSEQETQYF; V: TRBV7-2; size: few; D: .; J: TRBJ2-5
DNA: TGTGCCAGCAGCACCCAAGCGGGGAGCTCAAGGGATACGCAGTATTTT; CDR3: CASSTQAGSSRDTQYF; V: TRBV7-2; size: .; D: TRBD2; J: TRBJ2-3
DNA: TGCGCCAGCAGTGACCCTCTAGCAATAGAGACCCAGTACTTC; CDR3: CASSDPLAIETQYF; V: TRBV10-1; size: once; D: .; J: TRBJ2-5
DNA: TGTGCCAGCAGTTACTCGACAGGGGTCAATGAGCAGTTCTTC; CDR3: CASSYSTGVNEQFF; V: TRBV6-5; size: few; D: TRBD1; J: TRBJ2-1
DNA: TGCAGCGCATCCCCCGCAGGGGTGGACGAGACCCAGTTCTTC; CDR3: CSASPAGVDETQFF; V: TRBV29-1; size: .; D: .; J: TRBJ2-1
DNA: TGCGCCGACAACACCGGGGAGCTGTTTTTT; CDR3: CADNTGELFF; V: TRBV5-1; size: .; D: .; J: TRBJ2-2
DNA: TGCAGTGCTAGGAGGGACAGGGGGCCCCAAGAGACCCAGTACTTC; CDR3: CSARRDRGPQETQYF; V: TRBV20-1; size: .; D: TRBD1; J: TRBJ2-5
DNA: TGTGCCAGCACCTCCGGGACAGCCACAGATACGCAGTATTTT; CDR3: CASTSGTATDTQYF; V: TRBV28; size: few; D: TRBD1; J: TRBJ2-3
DNA: TGCGCCAGCAGCCCACAGGGGGGGGGACCAGGAAGCCAAGAGACCCAGTACTTC; CDR3: CASSPQGGGPGSQETQYF; V: TRBV4-3; size: .; D: .; J: TRBJ2-5
DNA: TGTGCCAGCAGTCGGTCTAGGATGGGCTACAATGAGCAGTTCTTC; CDR3: CASSRSRMGYNEQFF; V: TRBV7-9; size: .; D: .; J: TRBJ2-1
DNA: TGTGCCAGCAGCACCCCAGGGGGGACCTATGGCTACACCTTC; CDR3: CASSTPGGTYGYTF; V: TRBV28; size: .; D: TRBD1; J: TRBJ1-2
DNA: TGTGCCAGCAGTTTACGCGGGGGGGCCCAAGAGACCCAGTACTTC; CDR3: CASSLRGGAQETQYF; V: TRBV28; size: few; D: TRBD2; J: TRBJ2-5
DNA: TGTGCCAGCAGCTGGACCTGGGGGGAGACCCAGTACTTC; CDR3: CASSWTWGETQYF; V: TRBV7-2; size: .; D: .; J: TRBJ2-5
DNA: TGTGCCAGCAGTTTTGGGAGGGGCGCCCAGAACACTGAAGCTTTCTTT; CDR3: CASSFGRGAQNTEAFF; V: TRBV12-3/TRBV12-4; size: .; D: .; J: TRBJ1-1
DNA: TGCGCCAGCAGCTTTATGACGGGAAGGGGTAATGAGCAGTTCTTC; CDR3: CASSFMTGRGNEQFF; V: TRBV5-1; size: .; D: .; J: TRBJ2-1
DNA: TGTGCCACCAGTGATTTGCGGACAGGGGGCTCCTACAATGAGCAGTTCTTC; CDR3: CATSDLRTGGSYNEQFF; V: TRBV24-1; size: .; D: TRBD1; J: TRBJ2-1
DNA: TGCAGCGTTGGTTTTCAAGGCACCTTC; CDR3: CSVGFQGTF; V: TRBV29-1; size: .; D: .; J: TRBJ1-2
DNA: TGTGCCATTTCCTGGGGACTAGCGGCGGACAATGAGCAGTTCTTC; CDR3: CAISWGLAADNEQFF; V: TRBV10-3; size: few; D: TRBD2; J: TRBJ2-1
DNA: TGCGCCAGCAGCTACGGACATGGGGCCTACAATGAGCAGTTCTTC; CDR3: CASSYGHGAYNEQFF; V: TRBV5-1; size: .; D: .; J: TRBJ2-1
DNA: TGTGCCAGCAGCGACCGGGACTATGGCGAGCAGTTCTTC; CDR3: CASSDRDYGEQFF; V: TRBV9; size: .; D: TRBD2; J: TRBJ2-1
DNA: TGTGCCACCAGCAGAGTACAGCAAGAGACCCAGTACTTC; CDR3: CATSRVQQETQYF; V: TRBV15; size: .; D: .; J: TRBJ2-5
DNA: TGTGCCAGCAGCTCGGTGGGACAGGGGTACGAGCAGTACTTC; CDR3: CASSSVGQGYEQYF; V: TRBV7-9; size: few; D: TRBD1; J: TRBJ2-7
DNA: TGTGCCAGCAGCCCGGGCAGGACAGGTGAAGAGACCCAGTACTTC; CDR3: CASSPGRTGEETQYF; V: TRBV7-9; size: .; D: TRBD1; J: TRBJ2-5
DNA: TGTGCCAGCAGGGCGGGACAGGTTACTAATGAAAAACTGTTTTTT; CDR3: CASRAGQVTNEKLFF; V: TRBV12-3/TRBV12-4; size: .; D: TRBD1; J: TRBJ1-4
DNA: TGTGCCAGCAGCGCCCGGACAGGCTTAGCTGGCTACACCTTC; CDR3: CASSARTGLAGYTF; V: TRBV7-9; size: few; D: TRBD1; J: TRBJ1-2
DNA: TGTGCCAGCTCACCTAACGCACTCTCCTACGAGCAGTACTTC; CDR3: CASSPNALSYEQYF; V: TRBV18; size: .; D: .; J: TRBJ2-7